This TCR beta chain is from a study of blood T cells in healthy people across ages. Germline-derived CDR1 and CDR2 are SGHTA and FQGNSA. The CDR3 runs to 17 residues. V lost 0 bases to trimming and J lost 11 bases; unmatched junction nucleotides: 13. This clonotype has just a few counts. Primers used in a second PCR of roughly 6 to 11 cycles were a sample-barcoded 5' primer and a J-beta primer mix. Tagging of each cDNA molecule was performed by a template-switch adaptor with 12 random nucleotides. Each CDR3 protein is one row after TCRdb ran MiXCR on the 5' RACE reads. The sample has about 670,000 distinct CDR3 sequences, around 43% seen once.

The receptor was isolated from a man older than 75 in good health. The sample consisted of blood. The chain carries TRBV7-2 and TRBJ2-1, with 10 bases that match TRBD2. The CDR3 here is CASSLARTGPGLAKQFF. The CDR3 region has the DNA TGTGCCAGCAGCTTAGCGCGGACAGGGCCGGGACTAGCGAAGCAGTTCTTC. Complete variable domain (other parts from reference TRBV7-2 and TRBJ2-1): GAGVSQSPSNKVTEKGKDVELRCDPISGHTALYWYRQSLGQGLEFLIYFQGNSAPDKSGLPSDRFSAERTGGSVSTLTIQRTQQEDSAVYLCASSLARTGPGLAKQFFGPGTRLTVL.